This TCR beta chain was captured by sequencing in a study of T-cell memory formation after mild COVID-19. The study, taken as a whole, reports: CD4+ clones that contracted lay mainly in CM and EM; CD8+ ones lay in EMRA. Some clones that responded were present in memory (sampled pre-infection), which suggests cross-reactive memory joined.

This clonotype has more than one count but fewer than ten. Its antigen is currently unknown. TCR alpha and TCR beta cDNA libraries with sample barcodes and UMIs came from 5'RACE using constant-segment primers. TCRdb called the 5' RACE reads again in MiXCR, with one record for every CDR3 protein. In the table there are under 300,000 distinct CDR3 sequences, 16% of which are singletons. The CDR3 covers 14 residues. Looked up from germline, CDR1 is SGHAT and CDR2 is FQNNGV. V dropped 5 bases and J dropped 1 base, with 12 bases sitting between them. The J gene is TRBJ2-7, the V gene TRBV11-2; D is uncertain. This receptor was taken from a man aged 18 to 35 who had mild COVID-19 (a few samples of this study predate the infection). Cell type and time point are not known. The source material was PBMCs or a T cell subset sorted from them (not recorded which). As DNA, the CDR3 is TGTGCCAGCAGCCTGTCCCAACCATCCTACGAGCAGTACGTC. The encoded protein is CASSLSQPSYEQYV.